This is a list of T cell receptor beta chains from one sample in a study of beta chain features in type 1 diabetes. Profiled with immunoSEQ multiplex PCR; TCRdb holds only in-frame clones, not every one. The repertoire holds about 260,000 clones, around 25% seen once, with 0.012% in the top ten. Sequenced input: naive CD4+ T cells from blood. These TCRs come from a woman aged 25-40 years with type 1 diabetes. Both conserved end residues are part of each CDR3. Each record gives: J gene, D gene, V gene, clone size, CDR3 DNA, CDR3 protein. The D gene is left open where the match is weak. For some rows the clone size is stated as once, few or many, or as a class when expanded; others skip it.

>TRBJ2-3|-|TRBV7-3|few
TGTGCCAGCAGCTCGACTAGGGATACGCAGTATTTT
CASSSTRDTQYF
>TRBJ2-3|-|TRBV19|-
TGTGCCAGCGCGGTGTGGTTCACAGATACGCAGTATTTT
CASAVWFTDTQYF
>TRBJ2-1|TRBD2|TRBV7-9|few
TGTGCCAGCAGCTTACTAGCGGGAGAGGACAATGAGCAGTTCTTC
CASSLLAGEDNEQFF
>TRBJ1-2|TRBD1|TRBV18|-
TGTGCCAGCTCACCCGAATTACTGACAGGGGCTGGCTACACCTTC
CASSPELLTGAGYTF
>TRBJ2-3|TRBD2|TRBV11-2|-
TGTGCCAGCAGCTTCGCGGGAGCAGATACGCAGTATTTT
CASSFAGADTQYF
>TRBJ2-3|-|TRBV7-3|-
TGTGCCAGCGGGTGGGGGGCAGATACGCAGTATTTT
CASGWGADTQYF
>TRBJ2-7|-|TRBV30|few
TGTGCCTGGAGTGCCCGGAGAGTAAACGAGCAGTACTTC
CAWSARRVNEQYF
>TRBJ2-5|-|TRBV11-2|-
TGTGCCAGCAGCTTATTTAGGAGTGCAGAGGTGGCCCAGTACTTC
CASSLFRSAEVAQYF
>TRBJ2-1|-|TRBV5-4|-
TGTGCCAGCAGCTCCGGGACTGTATACAATGAGCAGTTCTTC
CASSSGTVYNEQFF
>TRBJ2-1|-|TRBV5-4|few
TGTGCCAGCAGCCGGGTAAATGAGCAGTTCTTC
CASSRVNEQFF
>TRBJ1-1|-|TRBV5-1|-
TGCGCCAGCAGCTTGGGGGCAGCTTTGAACACTGAAGCTTTCTTT
CASSLGAALNTEAFF
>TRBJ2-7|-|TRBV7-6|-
TGTGCCAGCAGCTTAGCGTGGTCAGGGAACTCCTACGAGCAGTACTTC
CASSLAWSGNSYEQYF
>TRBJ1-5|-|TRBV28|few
TGTGCCAGCAGACGACAGCTATCACAGCAGCATTTT
CASRRQLSQQHF
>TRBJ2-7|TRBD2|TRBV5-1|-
TGCGCCAGCAGCTTCGAGCGGGAGAGCGAGCAGTACTTC
CASSFERESEQYF
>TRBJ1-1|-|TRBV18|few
TGTGCCAGCTCACCAAAGTGGGAGAAACCTGAAGCTTTCTTT
CASSPKWEKPEAFF
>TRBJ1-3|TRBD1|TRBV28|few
TGTGCCAGCAGTGAACCGACAGGGGTCTCGGGAAACACCATATATTTT
CASSEPTGVSGNTIYF
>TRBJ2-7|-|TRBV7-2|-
TGTGCCAGCAGCTTAGCGCTGGCGGTCTCCTACGAGCAGTACTTC
CASSLALAVSYEQYF
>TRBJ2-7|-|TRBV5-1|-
TGCGCCAGCCGGGGTTCCTACGAGCAGTACTTC
CASRGSYEQYF
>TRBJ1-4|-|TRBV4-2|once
TGTGCCAGCAGCCCCCAGGGGCTGGGGGAAAAACTGTTTTTT
CASSPQGLGEKLFF
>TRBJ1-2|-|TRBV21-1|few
TGTGCCAGCAGCAAGGTCGGCTATGGCTACACCTTC
CASSKVGYGYTF
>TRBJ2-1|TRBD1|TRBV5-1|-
TGCGCCAGCAGCTATGGGACAGGGGTAGGACTAGCCCTCAATGAGCAGTTCTTC
CASSYGTGVGLALNEQFF
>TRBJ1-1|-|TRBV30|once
TGTGCCTGGGTCAAGGTAGAGGGCACTGAAGCTTTCTTT
CAWVKVEGTEAFF
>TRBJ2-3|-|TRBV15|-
TGTGCCACCAGCCCCTCCCGACTAGTAAGCGATACGCAGTATTTT
CATSPSRLVSDTQYF
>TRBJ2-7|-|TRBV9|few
TGTGCCAGCAGCGTAGAACTAGGTAGCTCCTACGAGCAGTACTTC
CASSVELGSSYEQYF
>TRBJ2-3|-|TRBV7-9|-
TGTGCCAGCAGCTTAAAGAGCGTGGATACGCAGTATTTT
CASSLKSVDTQYF
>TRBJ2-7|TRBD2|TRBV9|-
TGTGCCAGCAGCGCAGAGACTAGCGGAGCCTACGAGCAGTACTTC
CASSAETSGAYEQYF
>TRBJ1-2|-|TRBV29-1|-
TGCAGCGTTGAAGATGGGGTGAGGACAGCCTATGGCTACACCTTC
CSVEDGVRTAYGYTF
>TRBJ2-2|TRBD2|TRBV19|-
TGTGCCAGTAGTAGTACTAGCGGGACCGGGGAGCTGTTTTTT
CASSSTSGTGELFF
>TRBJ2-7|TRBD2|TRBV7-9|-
TGTGCCAGCAGCTTAGCTAGCGGGCTTGCCTACGAGCAGTACTTC
CASSLASGLAYEQYF
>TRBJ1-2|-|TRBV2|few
TGTGCCAGCAGTGAATTTGGGCAGGGGTCTGGCTACACCTTC
CASSEFGQGSGYTF
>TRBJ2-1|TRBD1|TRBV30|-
TGTGCCTGGTACGACAGGGGGACTTACAATGAGCAGTTCTTC
CAWYDRGTYNEQFF
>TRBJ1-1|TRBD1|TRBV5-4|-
TGTGCCAGCAGATCACAGGGGATTGGCGCTGAAGCTTTCTTT
CASRSQGIGAEAFF
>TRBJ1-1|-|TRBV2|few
TGTGCCAGCAGGTACAGGGTCGGGAACACTGAAGCTTTCTTT
CASRYRVGNTEAFF
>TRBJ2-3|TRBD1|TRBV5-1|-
TGCGCCAGCAGCGGGACAGGTATCGCAGATACGCAGTATTTT
CASSGTGIADTQYF
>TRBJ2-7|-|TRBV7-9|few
TGTGCCAGCAGCGCTACTGCATTCGAGCAGTACTTC
CASSATAFEQYF
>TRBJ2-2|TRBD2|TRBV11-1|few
TGTGCCAGCAGCTTAGAACCTAGCGGGAACACCGGGGAGCTGTTTTTT
CASSLEPSGNTGELFF
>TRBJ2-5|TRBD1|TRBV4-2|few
TGTGCCAGCAGCCAGGGACAGGGTGTGGAGACCCAGTACTTC
CASSQGQGVETQYF
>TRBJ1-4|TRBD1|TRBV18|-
TGTGCCAGCTCGACGGGACAGATGAATGAAAAACTGTTTTTT
CASSTGQMNEKLFF
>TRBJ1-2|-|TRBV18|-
TGTGCCAGCTCACCGCCGGGTTCCGACTATGGCTACACCTTC
CASSPPGSDYGYTF
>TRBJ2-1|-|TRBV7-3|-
TGTGCCAGCAGCCCCACGACTAGTTCCTACAATGAGCAGTTCTTC
CASSPTTSSYNEQFF
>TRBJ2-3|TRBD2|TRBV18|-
TGTGCCAGCTCACCGGGGACTAGCGGGACTAGCACAGATACGCAGTATTTT
CASSPGTSGTSTDTQYF
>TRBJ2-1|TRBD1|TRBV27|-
TGTGCCAGCAGTTGGGGACAGGGAAGGTCGGATGAGCAGTTCTTC
CASSWGQGRSDEQFF
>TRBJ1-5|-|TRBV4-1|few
TGCGCCAGCAGCCAAGATCTTTATAGAGACACCAATCAGCCCCAGCATTTT
CASSQDLYRDTNQPQHF
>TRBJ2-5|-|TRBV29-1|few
TGCAGCGTTGATGGTCAGGGAAAGGAGACCCAGTACTTC
CSVDGQGKETQYF
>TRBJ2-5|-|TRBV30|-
TGTGCCTGGAGCGCGGGGGCTGGAGGGGAGACCCAGTACTTC
CAWSAGAGGETQYF
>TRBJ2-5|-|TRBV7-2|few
TGTGCCAGCAGCTTAAGCGAGACCCAGTACTTC
CASSLSETQYF
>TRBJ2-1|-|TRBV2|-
TGTGCCAGCAGTGAAGGGACTCCCTCCTACAATGAGCAGTTCTTC
CASSEGTPSYNEQFF
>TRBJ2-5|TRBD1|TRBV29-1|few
TGCAGCGTCGGACAGGGCTGGCAAGAGACCCAGTACTTC
CSVGQGWQETQYF
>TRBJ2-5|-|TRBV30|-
TGTGCCTGGAGAAGGGGGATTCGAGAGACCCAGTACTTC
CAWRRGIRETQYF
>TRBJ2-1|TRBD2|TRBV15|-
TGTGCCACCAGCAGAGGTGGAACTAGCGGGACCTCCTACAATGAGCAGTTCTTC
CATSRGGTSGTSYNEQFF
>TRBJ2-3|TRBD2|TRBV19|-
TGTGCCAGTAGTACGTCTCTAGCGGGAGGCACAGATACGCAGTATTTT
CASSTSLAGGTDTQYF
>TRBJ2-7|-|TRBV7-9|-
TGTGCCAGCAGCTTAGAGCTAGACGGGTACGAGCAGTACTTC
CASSLELDGYEQYF